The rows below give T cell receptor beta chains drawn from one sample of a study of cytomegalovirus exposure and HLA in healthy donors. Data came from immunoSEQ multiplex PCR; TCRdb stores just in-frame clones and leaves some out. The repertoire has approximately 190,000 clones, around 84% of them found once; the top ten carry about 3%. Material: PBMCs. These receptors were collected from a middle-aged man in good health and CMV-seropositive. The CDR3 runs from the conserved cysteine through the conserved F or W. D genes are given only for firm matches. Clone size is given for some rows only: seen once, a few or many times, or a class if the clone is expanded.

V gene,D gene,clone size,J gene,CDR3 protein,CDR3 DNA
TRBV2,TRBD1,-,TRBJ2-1,CASSVDRESNEQFF,TGTGCCAGCAGTGTCGACAGGGAGTCCAATGAGCAGTTCTTC
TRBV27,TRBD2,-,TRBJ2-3,CASSSGLAGVTDTQYF,TGTGCCAGCAGTTCCGGACTAGCGGGAGTGACAGATACGCAGTATTTT
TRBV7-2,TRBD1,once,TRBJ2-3,CASSYKGASDTQYF,TGTGCCAGCAGCTATAAGGGGGCTTCAGATACGCAGTATTTT
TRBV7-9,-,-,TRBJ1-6,CASSFGISSYNSPLHF,TGTGCCAGCAGCTTTGGCATCTCCTCCTATAATTCACCCCTCCACTTT
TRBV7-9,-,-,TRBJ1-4,CASSPVGARANEKLFF,TGTGCCAGCAGCCCAGTGGGGGCGAGAGCTAATGAAAAACTGTTTTTT
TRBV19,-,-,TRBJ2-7,CASSISDTASYEQYF,TGTGCCAGTAGTATAAGTGACACCGCTTCCTACGAGCAGTACTTC
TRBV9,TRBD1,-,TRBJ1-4,CASSVRGQDNEKLFF,TGTGCCAGCAGCGTACGGGGACAGGACAATGAAAAACTGTTTTTT
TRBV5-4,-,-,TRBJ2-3,CASSAPGQRTDTQYF,TGTGCCAGCAGTGCCCCGGGACAACGCACAGATACGCAGTATTTT
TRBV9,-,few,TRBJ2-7,CASSAGGGWDYEQYF,TGTGCCAGCAGCGCCGGCGGAGGGTGGGACTACGAGCAGTACTTC
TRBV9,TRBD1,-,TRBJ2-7,CASSVGWRGQGVYEQYF,TGTGCCAGCAGCGTCGGGTGGAGGGGACAGGGGGTTTACGAGCAGTACTTC
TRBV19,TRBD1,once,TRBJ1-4,CASSRTGDREKLFF,TGTGCCAGTAGTAGGACAGGGGACCGTGAAAAACTGTTTTTT
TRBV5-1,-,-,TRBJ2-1,CASSLRGSYNEQFF,TGCGCCAGCAGCTTGAGGGGTTCCTACAATGAGCAGTTCTTC
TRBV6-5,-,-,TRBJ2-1,CASSPGADPYNEQFF,TGTGCCAGCAGCCCCGGTGCGGATCCCTACAATGAGCAGTTCTTC
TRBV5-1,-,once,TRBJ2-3,CASRMRSAGRPDTQYF,TGCGCCAGCAGGATGCGATCCGCGGGGCGACCAGATACGCAGTATTTT